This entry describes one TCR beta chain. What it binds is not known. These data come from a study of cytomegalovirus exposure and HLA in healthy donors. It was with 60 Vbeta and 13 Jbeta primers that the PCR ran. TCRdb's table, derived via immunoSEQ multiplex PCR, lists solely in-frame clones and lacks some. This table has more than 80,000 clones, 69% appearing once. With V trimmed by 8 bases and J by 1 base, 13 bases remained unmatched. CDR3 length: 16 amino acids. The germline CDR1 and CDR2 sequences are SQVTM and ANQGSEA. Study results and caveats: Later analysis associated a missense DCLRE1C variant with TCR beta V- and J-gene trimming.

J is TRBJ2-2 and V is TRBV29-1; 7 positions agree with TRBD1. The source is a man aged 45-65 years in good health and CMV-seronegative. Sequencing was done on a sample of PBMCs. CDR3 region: CSSRTPQGENTGELFF. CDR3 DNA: TGCAGCTCCCGGACCCCTCAGGGGGAGAACACCGGGGAGCTGTTTTTT.